These T cell receptor beta chains were read from a single sample in a study of regulatory T cells in long-lasting Graves disease. TCRdb recomputed calls from the multiplex PCR reads with MiXCR, one row per CDR3 protein. The sample yields roughly 610,000 distinct CDR3 sequences, about 16% seen once. These data were likewise used in another study, on T cells in Graves' hyperthyroidism and ophthalmopathy.

The sequenced sample was peripheral blood mononuclear cells (PBMCs), obtained at new diagnosis, from a patient treated with antithyroid drugs. These receptors were collected from a man between 18 and 35 years old with Graves disease. CDR3s include the opening cysteine and the closing phenylalanine or tryptophan. The D gene is left open where the match is weak. Rows give clone size only sometimes, using once, few, many, or a class for an expanded clone.

cdr3_length d_call j_call v_call clone_size cdr3_nt cdr3_aa
13 NA TRBJ1-1 TRBV20-1 many TGCAGTGCTAGACAAACATCCGACAGCCATCGCCCATTT CSARQTSDSHRPF
15 NA TRBJ1-1 TRBV4-1 NA TGCGCCAGCAGCCTAATGCCCGGGGCAGTTAGCGAAGCTTTCTTT CASSLMPGAVSEAFF
13 NA TRBJ2-2 TRBV10-1 many TGTGCCAGCAGTTACTCGAACACCGGGGAGCTGTTTTTT CASSYSNTGELFF
13 NA TRBJ1-4 TRBV9 few TGTGCCAGCAGCGTCGGACCTAATGAAAAACTGTTTTTT CASSVGPNEKLFF
14 NA TRBJ2-4 TRBV5-1 few TGCGCCAGCAGCGGGACGGTAGCCAAAAACATTCAGTACTTC CASSGTVAKNIQYF
15 NA TRBJ1-2 TRBV12-3/TRBV12-4 many TGTGCCAGCAGCCCTTCGGGCGTAGTTCTTCACGGCTACACCTTC CASSPSGVVLHGYTF
14 TRBD1 TRBJ1-1 TRBV4-1 NA TGCGCCAGCAGGCAGACAGGGAGGAACACTGAAGCTTTCTTT CASRQTGRNTEAFF
14 TRBD1 TRBJ1-3 TRBV29-1 NA TGCAGCGTCGGCGACAGGGGAGCAGGAAACACCATATATTTT CSVGDRGAGNTIYF
14 TRBD1 TRBJ2-7 TRBV20-1 NA TGCAGTGCTAGACTCCGGGACAGGGGCTACGAGCAGTACTTC CSARLRDRGYEQYF
13 TRBD2 TRBJ2-7 TRBV20-1 few TGCAGTGCTACAACCGGACTAGCGGACGAGCAGTACTTC CSATTGLADEQYF
12 NA TRBJ2-3 TRBV6-2/TRBV6-3 few TGTGCCAGCAGGACGGGGCCCGATACGCAGTATTTT CASRTGPDTQYF
15 NA TRBJ1-5 TRBV12-5 many TGTGCTAGTGGTGATGGACGCAGTACCAATCAGCCCCAGCATTTT CASGDGRSTNQPQHF
16 TRBD2 TRBJ2-1 TRBV13 NA TGTGCCAGCAGCTCACGGACTAGCGGGAGTCATGTTAAGCAGTTCTTC CASSSRTSGSHVKQFF
14 NA TRBJ2-3 TRBV6-9 many TGTGCCAGCAGTTACGGTGGGCTTACAGATACGCAGTATTTT CASSYGGLTDTQYF
12 NA TRBJ2-3 TRBV27 few TGTGCCAGCAGTTTTGAAGGGGGGACGCAGTATTTT CASSFEGGTQYF
15 NA TRBJ2-7 TRBV7-9 many TGTGCCAGCAGGCCGGGGGACAGTTTTTCCTACGAGCAGTACTTC CASRPGDSFSYEQYF
15 NA TRBJ2-5 TRBV5-1 NA TGCGCCAGCAGCTTGGCCAGGGAGACGAAAGAGACCCAGTACTTC CASSLARETKETQYF
18 TRBD2 TRBJ2-1 TRBV5-1 many TGCGCCAGCAGCCCCCGCGGGGGGCGGACTCGGTACCTCAATGAGCAGTTCTTC CASSPRGGRTRYLNEQFF
14 NA TRBJ2-7 TRBV20-1 many TGCAGTGAAAGCGCTCCGGGACATCCCTACGAGCAGTACTTC CSESAPGHPYEQYF
15 NA TRBJ2-3 TRBV7-3 NA TGTGCCAGCAGCTTAGCCAGTAACAGCCCAGATACGCAGTATTTT CASSLASNSPDTQYF
16 TRBD2 TRBJ2-3 TRBV7-9 NA TGTGCCAGCAGCCTAATTGTTGCGGGCGGGGGAGATACGCAGTATTTT CASSLIVAGGGDTQYF
12 NA TRBJ2-5 TRBV20-1 many TGCAGTGCCCGTCGACCACAAGAGACCCAGTACTTC CSARRPQETQYF
15 NA TRBJ2-3 TRBV30 many TGTGCCTGGAGACCCTTCGGGACCAACACAGATACGCAGTATTTT CAWRPFGTNTDTQYF
11 NA TRBJ2-1 TRBV2 many TGTGCCAGCAGGGGATACAATGAGCAGTTCTTC CASRGYNEQFF
12 NA TRBJ1-2 TRBV5-4 NA TGTGCCAGCAGCTTGCGGACATGGGGCTACACCTTC CASSLRTWGYTF
17 NA TRBJ2-1 TRBV20-1 NA TGCAGTGCTAGAGATCCCCTTCATAGCTCCCTTTACAATGAGCAGTTCTTC CSARDPLHSSLYNEQFF
16 NA TRBJ1-1 TRBV5-4 few TGTGCCAGCAGCTCGGGGCCTCAAGAGCGGAACACTGAAGCTTTCTTT CASSSGPQERNTEAFF
15 TRBD2 TRBJ2-7 TRBV5-1 many TGCGCCAGCAGCTTGCTAGCGGGAGAACCCTACGAGCAGTACTTC CASSLLAGEPYEQYF
13 NA TRBJ2-1 TRBV27 NA TGTGCCAGCAGTAACGTCTCCTACAATGAGCAGTTCTTC CASSNVSYNEQFF
15 TRBD2 TRBJ2-1 TRBV28 many TGTGCCAGCGGGGGTCAAGCGGGAAGAAACAATGAGCAGTTCTTC CASGGQAGRNNEQFF
16 NA TRBJ2-1 TRBV6-9 few TGTGCCAGCAGTTACCTGGGTGGCTACGGCCACAATGAGCAGTTCTTC CASSYLGGYGHNEQFF
15 TRBD2 TRBJ2-7 TRBV11-3 many TGTGCCAGCAGCGTAACTAGCGGGGGACCCTACGAGCAGTACTTC CASSVTSGGPYEQYF